This T cell receptor (beta chain) was identified during a study of blood T cell repertoires in COVID-19. Assignments of participants to cohorts depended upon their own reported clinical history. Germline CDR1 SGHTA, CDR2 FQGNSA. Trimming took 2 bases from V and 2 from J, leaving 16 bases between them. CDR3 length: 16 residues. Sequenced by immunoSEQ multiplex PCR; TCRdb stores in-frame clones only, minus some. The sample lists about 180,000 clones; more than 65% were seen once. This chain links TRBV7-2 with TRBJ2-7, with TRBD2 as a possible D gene (6 bases). The TCR originated in a man aged 45-65 years who had recovered from COVID-19. What was sequenced was PBMCs or T cells enriched from blood (not recorded which). CDR3 DNA: TGTGCCAGCAGCTTAACTTTAGGGACTGCCACCTACGAGCAGTACTTC. Translating it yields CASSLTLGTATYEQYF. The variable domain in full, completed from reference TRBV7-2 and TRBJ2-7, reads GAGVSQSPSNKVTEKGKDVELRCDPISGHTALYWYRQSLGQGLEFLIYFQGNSAPDKSGLPSDRFSAERTGGSVSTLTIQRTQQEDSAVYLCASSLTLGTATYEQYFGPGTRLTVT.